This note documents a single T cell receptor beta chain sequence. What it binds is unknown. This entry comes from a study of T cells expressing NK-cell markers. Whole-study context: All TCR beta repertoires analysed originated from sorted CD3+CD56+NKG2C+, CD3+CD56+NKG2C- and CD3+CD56-NKG2C+ T cells. Most of the eight sequenced donors were HCMV-seropositive; one was seronegative. Notes on the study in general: NKG2C+ dominant clonotypes from roughly 6 donors made up about 1.0-7.0% of CD8+ T cells. The study did not resolve the HCMV specificity of expanded NKG2C+ T cell clones.

TCRdb reprocessed the 5' RACE reads, with one entry per CDR3 protein and no DNA. This sample's clone table lists about 260,000 distinct CDR3 sequences. CDR1 and CDR2 (germline): MNHEY, SVGEGT. This CDR3 comprises 14 residues. This chain joins TRBV6-2 or TRBV6-3 and TRBJ2-7; the TCRdb D gene call, TRBD2, has no DNA to confirm it. The clonotype was recovered from a woman aged 18-69 years in good health. Sequencing was carried out using blood T cells: a sorted CD56 or NKG2C T cell subset, CD4+ or CD8+ T cells, or bulk PBMC T cells (not recorded which). The CDR3 is CASSHPGLAYEQYF.